Listed here are 7 T cell receptor beta chains from one sample, sequenced in a study of T cell repertoires in cytomegalovirus infection. One entry per CDR3 protein results from TCRdb running MiXCR on the reads. The sample holds more than 250,000 distinct CDR3 sequences; 12% to 15% are singletons and the top ten take 8.5% to 9%. What was sequenced was PBMCs. All receptors derive from a human donor in good health (CMV status not recorded). Some clones in this sample may be carry-over from other donors' samples.

In its sample, this clonotype was seen a few times. V is TRBV7-9 and J is TRBJ1-3; TRBD1 aligns across 12 bases. The CDR3 contains 19 residues. V lost 5 bases, J lost 1 base, and 12 bases stayed unmatched. The germline V gene encodes CDR1 SEHNR and CDR2 FQNEAQ (reference sequence). CDR3 sequence reads: CASSTDRDRGLRSGNTIYF. CDR3 bases: TGTGCCAGCAGCACGGACCGGGACAGGGGGCTAAGATCTGGAAACACCATATATTTT.

This chain links TRBV4-1 with TRBJ1-1; 10 positions agree with TRBD1. Germline V gene sequence: CDR1 MGHRA, CDR2 YSYEKL. The length of the CDR3 is 18 residues. V was clipped by 1 base and J by 1 base; unmatched bases: 9. CDR3 DNA sequence: TGCGCCAGCAGCCAAGTTACCCGGGACAGGGGAGAGAACACTGAAGCTTTCTTT. It yields the protein CASSQVTRDRGENTEAFF.

This clonotype has ten or more counts. The V gene is TRBV7-2, the J gene TRBJ1-1; maybe TRBD1 (6 bases). V gave up 3 bases and J gave up 4 bases, with 9 bases separating them. The V gene's germline CDR1 is SGHTA and CDR2 FQGNSA. The CDR3 has 13 residues. CDR3 protein: CASSFTGATEAFF. The CDR3 DNA reads as TGTGCCAGCAGCTTTACGGGGGCCACTGAAGCTTTCTTT.

The chain links TRBV2 to TRBJ2-1, with 13 bases fitting TRBD2. The CDR3 sequence is 14 residues long. Germline CDR1 and CDR2: SNHLY and FYNNEI. Trimming took 10 bases from V and 10 from J; bases not matched to a gene: 10. In DNA form, the CDR3 reads TGTGCCACAAGGACTAGCGGGAGTAGTTGGGAGCAGTTCTTC. This translates into CATRTSGSSWEQFF.

This clonotype appeared a few times. The chain couples TRBV20-1 to TRBJ2-2, with D maybe TRBD2 (5 bases). This CDR3 region has 13 residues. V shed 5 bases and J shed 1 base, with 8 bases lying between them. The germline gives CDR1 DFQATT, CDR2 SNEGSKA (reference sequence). CDR3 sequence (DNA): TGCAGTGCTGTAAGCGGGAACACCGGGGAGCTGTTTTTT. Translating gives CSAVSGNTGELFF.

This clonotype was observed a few times. The rearrangement links TRBV11-2 to TRBJ2-5; either TRBD1 or TRBD2 may fit D (5 bases each). The CDR3 runs 14 residues. CDR1 is SGHAT and CDR2 is FQNNGV in the germline V gene. Trimming removed 7 bases from V and 5 bases from J, with 17 bases in between. For the CDR3, the DNA is TGTGCCAGCACCATGGACAAAACTAGGGAGACCCAGTACTTC. This codes for CASTMDKTRETQYF.

CDR3 residues: CASSPEGVEDTQYF. The CDR3 DNA follows: TGTGCCAGCTCACCGGAGGGGGTGGAAGATACGCAGTATTTT. This chain joins TRBV18 and TRBJ2-3; D is perhaps TRBD1 or TRBD2 (6 bases each). The CDR3 sequence is 14 residues long. V lost 3 bases, J lost 5 bases, and 12 bases lay in between. From germline, CDR1 is KGHSH and CDR2 LQKENI.